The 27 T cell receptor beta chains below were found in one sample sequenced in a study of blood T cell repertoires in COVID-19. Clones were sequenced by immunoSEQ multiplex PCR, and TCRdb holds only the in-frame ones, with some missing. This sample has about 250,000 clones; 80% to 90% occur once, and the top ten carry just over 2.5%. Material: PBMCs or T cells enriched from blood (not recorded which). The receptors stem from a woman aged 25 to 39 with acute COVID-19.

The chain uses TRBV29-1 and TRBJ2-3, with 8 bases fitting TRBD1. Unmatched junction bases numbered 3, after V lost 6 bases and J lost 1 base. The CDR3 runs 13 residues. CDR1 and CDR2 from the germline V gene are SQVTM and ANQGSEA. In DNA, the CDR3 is TGCAGCGTAGGACAGGGAGGCACAGATACGCAGTATTTT. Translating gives CSVGQGGTDTQYF.

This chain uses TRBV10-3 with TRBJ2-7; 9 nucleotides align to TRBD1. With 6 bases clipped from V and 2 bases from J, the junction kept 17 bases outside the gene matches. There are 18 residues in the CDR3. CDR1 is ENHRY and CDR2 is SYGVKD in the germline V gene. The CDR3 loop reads CAIRRTGGGTEGAYEQYF. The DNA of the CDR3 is TGTGCCATCAGGAGAACAGGGGGCGGAACGGAAGGGGCCTACGAGCAGTACTTC.

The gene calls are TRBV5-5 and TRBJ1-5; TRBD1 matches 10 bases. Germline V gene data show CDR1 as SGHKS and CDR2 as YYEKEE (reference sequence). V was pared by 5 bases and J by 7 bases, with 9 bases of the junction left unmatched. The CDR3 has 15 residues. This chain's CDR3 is CASSWGGQGGQPQHF. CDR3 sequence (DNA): TGTGCCAGCAGTTGGGGCGGACAGGGGGGCCAGCCCCAGCATTTT.

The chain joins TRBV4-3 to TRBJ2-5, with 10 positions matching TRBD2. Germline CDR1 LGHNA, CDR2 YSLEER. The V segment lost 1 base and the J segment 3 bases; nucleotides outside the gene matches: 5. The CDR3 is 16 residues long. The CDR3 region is CASSQGIAGGEETQYF. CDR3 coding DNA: TGCGCCAGCAGCCAAGGGATAGCGGGGGGCGAAGAGACCCAGTACTTC.

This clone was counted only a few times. CDR3 nucleotides: TGTGCCAGCAGTTACGACAGGGTCAATTCACCCCTCCACTTT. Translated, it gives CASSYDRVNSPLHF. The chain combines TRBV6-5 with TRBJ1-6; 7 nucleotides line up with TRBD1. V shed 2 bases and J 7 bases; nucleotides not matched to a gene: 2. Germline-derived CDR1 and CDR2 are MNHEY and SVGAGI. The CDR3 loop spans 14 amino acids.

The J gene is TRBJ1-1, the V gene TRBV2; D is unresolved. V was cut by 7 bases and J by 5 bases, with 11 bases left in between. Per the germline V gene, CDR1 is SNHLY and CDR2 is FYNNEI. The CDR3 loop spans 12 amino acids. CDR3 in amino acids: CASNRPGTEAFF. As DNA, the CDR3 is TGTGCCAGCAACCGGCCCGGGACTGAAGCTTTCTTT.

CDR3: CSVEGAGANVLTF. CDR3 DNA sequence: TGCAGCGTTGAAGGAGCCGGGGCCAACGTCCTGACTTTC. The V gene is TRBV29-1, the J gene TRBJ2-6; no reliable D call. The CDR3 totals 13 residues. Trimming removed 1 base at V and 4 bases at J, with 5 bases between. CDR1 is SQVTM and CDR2 is ANQGSEA in the germline V gene.

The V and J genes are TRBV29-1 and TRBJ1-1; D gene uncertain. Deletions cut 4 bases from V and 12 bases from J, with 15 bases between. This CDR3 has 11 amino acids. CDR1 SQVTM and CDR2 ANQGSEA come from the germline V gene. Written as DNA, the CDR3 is TGCAGCGTTGTAAGGTCCCAGAGGACTTTCTTT. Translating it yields CSVVRSQRTFF.

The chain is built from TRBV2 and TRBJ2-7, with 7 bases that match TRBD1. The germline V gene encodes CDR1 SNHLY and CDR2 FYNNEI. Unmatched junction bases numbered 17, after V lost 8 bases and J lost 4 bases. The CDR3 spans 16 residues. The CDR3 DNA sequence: TGTGCCAGCGGAGTCGTTGAGGGGGCGCGTGAGTACGAGCAGTACTTC. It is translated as CASGVVEGAREYEQYF.

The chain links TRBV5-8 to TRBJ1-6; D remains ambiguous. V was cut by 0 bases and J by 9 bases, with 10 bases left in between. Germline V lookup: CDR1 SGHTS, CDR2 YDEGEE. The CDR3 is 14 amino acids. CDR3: CASSLDVGSSPLHF. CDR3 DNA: TGTGCCAGCAGCTTGGATGTCGGGAGTTCACCCCTCCACTTT. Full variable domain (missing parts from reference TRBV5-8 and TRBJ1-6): EAGVTQSPTHLIKTRGQQATLRCSPISGHTSVYWYQQALGLGLQFLLWYDEGEERNRGNFPPRFSGRQFPNYSSELNVNALELEDSALYLCASSLDVGSSPLHFGNGTRLTVT.

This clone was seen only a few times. The CDR3 nucleotides read TGTGCCAGCAGTTACAGTAGTTCCTACGAGCAGTACTTC. This gives the protein CASSYSSSYEQYF. V and J are TRBV6-5 and TRBJ2-7; no firm D call. The V end was cut by 2 bases, the J end by 1 base, with 6 bases between. Germline V gene lookup returns CDR1 MNHEY and CDR2 SVGAGI. The CDR3 has 13 amino acids.

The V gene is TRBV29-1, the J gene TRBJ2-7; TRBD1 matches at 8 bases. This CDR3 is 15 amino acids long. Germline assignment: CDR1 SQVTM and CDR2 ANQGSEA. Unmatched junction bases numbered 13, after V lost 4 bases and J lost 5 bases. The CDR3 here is CSVVMTGTGAHEQYF. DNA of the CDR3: TGCAGCGTTGTTATGACTGGGACAGGCGCCCACGAGCAGTACTTC.

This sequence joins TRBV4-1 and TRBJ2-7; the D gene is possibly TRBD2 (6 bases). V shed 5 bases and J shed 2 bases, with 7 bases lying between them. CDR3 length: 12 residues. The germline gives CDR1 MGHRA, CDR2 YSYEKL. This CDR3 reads CASSSGAYEQYF. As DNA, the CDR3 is TGCGCCAGCAGCTCGGGGGCCTACGAGCAGTACTTC.

CDR3 nucleotides: TGTGCCAGCAGCCCAAACGCGGGGTCATATGGCTACACCTTC. It translates to CASSPNAGSYGYTF. This chain uses TRBV7-9 with TRBJ1-2; D gene unclear. CDR1 and CDR2 from the germline V gene are SEHNR and FQNEAQ (reference sequence). The length of the CDR3 is 14 residues. V was trimmed by 5 bases and J by 5 bases, leaving 15 bases between them.

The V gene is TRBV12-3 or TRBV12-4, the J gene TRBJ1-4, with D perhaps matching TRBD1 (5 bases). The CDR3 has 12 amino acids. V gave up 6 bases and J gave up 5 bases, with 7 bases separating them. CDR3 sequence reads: CASSRQNEKLFF. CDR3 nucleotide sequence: TGTGCCAGCAGCCGACAGAATGAAAAACTGTTTTTT.

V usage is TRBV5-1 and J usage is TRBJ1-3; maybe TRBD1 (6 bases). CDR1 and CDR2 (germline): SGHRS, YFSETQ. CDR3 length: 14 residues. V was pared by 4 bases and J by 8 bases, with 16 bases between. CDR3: CASSPTGHLDTIYF. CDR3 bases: TGCGCCAGCAGCCCCACGGGACACCTGGACACCATATATTTT.

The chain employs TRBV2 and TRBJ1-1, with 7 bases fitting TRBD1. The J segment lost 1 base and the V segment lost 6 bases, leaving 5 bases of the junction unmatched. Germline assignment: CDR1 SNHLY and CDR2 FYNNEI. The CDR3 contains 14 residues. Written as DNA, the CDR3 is TGTGCCAGCAGAAGACAGGGCTCGAACACTGAAGCTTTCTTT. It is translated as CASRRQGSNTEAFF.

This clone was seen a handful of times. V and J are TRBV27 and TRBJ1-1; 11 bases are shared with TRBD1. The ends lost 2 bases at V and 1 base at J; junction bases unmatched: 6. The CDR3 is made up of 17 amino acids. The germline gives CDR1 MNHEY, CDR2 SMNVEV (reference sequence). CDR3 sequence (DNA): TGTGCCAGCAGTTTAGGGTCGGGACAGGGGGAGAACACTGAAGCTTTCTTT. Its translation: CASSLGSGQGENTEAFF.

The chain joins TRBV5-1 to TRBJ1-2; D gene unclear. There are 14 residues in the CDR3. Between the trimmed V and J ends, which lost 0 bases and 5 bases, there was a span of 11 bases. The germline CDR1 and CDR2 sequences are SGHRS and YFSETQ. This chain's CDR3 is CASSLARQNYGYTF. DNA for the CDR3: TGCGCCAGCAGCTTGGCCAGGCAGAATTATGGCTACACCTTC.

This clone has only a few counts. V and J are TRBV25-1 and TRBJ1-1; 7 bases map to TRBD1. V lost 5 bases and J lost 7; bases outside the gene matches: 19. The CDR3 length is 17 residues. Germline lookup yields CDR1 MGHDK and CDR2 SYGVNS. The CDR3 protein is CASSQRGGTDPGGEAFF. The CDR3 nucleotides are TGTGCCAGCAGTCAGCGGGGGGGGACAGACCCGGGAGGTGAAGCTTTCTTT.

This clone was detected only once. This CDR3 is CSAPRPNEQFF. The CDR3 bases are TGCAGTGCTCCTAGGCCAAATGAGCAGTTCTTC. This chain connects TRBV20-1 to TRBJ2-1; D is unresolved. Trimming cost V 5 bases and J 7 bases, with 9 bases left between them. The CDR3 spans 11 residues. Germline V gene lookup returns CDR1 DFQATT and CDR2 SNEGSKA (reference sequence).

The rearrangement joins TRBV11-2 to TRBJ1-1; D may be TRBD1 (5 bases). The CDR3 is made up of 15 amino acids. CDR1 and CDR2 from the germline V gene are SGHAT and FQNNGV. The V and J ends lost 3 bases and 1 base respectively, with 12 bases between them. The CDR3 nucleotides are TGTGCCAGCAGCTTGGGGACTGTACCGAACACTGAAGCTTTCTTT. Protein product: CASSLGTVPNTEAFF.

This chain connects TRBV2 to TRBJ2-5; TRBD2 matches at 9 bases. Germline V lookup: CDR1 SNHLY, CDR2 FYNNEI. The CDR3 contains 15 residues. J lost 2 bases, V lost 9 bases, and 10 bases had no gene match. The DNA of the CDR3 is TGTGCCAGAGCTAAGAATAGCGGGGGACAAGAGACCCAGTACTTC. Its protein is CARAKNSGGQETQYF.

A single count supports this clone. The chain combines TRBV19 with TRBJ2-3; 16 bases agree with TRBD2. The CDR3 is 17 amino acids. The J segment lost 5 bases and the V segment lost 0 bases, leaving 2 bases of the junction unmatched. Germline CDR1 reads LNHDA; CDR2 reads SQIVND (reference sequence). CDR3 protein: CASSIDGTSGGVDTQYF. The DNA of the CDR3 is TGTGCCAGTAGTATAGATGGGACTAGCGGGGGGGTAGATACGCAGTATTTT.

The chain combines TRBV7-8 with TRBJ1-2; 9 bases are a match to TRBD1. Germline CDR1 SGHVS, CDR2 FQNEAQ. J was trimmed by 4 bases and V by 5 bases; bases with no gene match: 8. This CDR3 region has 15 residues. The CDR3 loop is CASSPYRDRAYGYTF. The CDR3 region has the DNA TGTGCCAGCAGCCCGTACCGGGACAGGGCCTATGGCTACACCTTC.

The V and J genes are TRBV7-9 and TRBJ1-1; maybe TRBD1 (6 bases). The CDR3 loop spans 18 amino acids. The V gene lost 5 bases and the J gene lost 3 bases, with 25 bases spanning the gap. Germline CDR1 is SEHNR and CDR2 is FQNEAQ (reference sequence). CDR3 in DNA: TGTGCCAGCAGCCCGCCGCAGGGGAGCCCGAGAAATGACACTGAAGCTTTCTTT. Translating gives CASSPPQGSPRNDTEAFF.

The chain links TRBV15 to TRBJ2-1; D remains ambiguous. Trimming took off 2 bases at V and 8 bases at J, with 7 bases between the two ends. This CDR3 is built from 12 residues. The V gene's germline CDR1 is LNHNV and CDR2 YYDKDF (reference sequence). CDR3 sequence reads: CATSRYTHEQFF. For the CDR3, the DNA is TGTGCCACCAGCAGATACACGCATGAGCAGTTCTTC. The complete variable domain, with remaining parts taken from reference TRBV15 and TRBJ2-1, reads DAMVIQNPRYQVTQFGKPVTLSCSQTLNHNVMYWYQQKSSQAPKLLFHYYDKDFNNEADTPDNFQSRRPNTSFCFLDIRSPGLGDTAMYLCATSRYTHEQFFGPGTRLTVL.